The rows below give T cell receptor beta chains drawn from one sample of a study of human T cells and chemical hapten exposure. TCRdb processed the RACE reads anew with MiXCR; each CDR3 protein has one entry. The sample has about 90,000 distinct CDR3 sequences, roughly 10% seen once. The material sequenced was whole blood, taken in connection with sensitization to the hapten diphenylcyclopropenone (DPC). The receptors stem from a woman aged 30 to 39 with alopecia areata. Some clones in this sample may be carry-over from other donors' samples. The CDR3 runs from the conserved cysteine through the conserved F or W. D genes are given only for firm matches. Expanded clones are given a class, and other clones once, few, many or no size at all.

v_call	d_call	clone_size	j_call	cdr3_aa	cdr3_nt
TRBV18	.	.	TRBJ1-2	CASSAGTGPNYGYTF	TGTGCCAGCTCAGCCGGTACGGGGCCTAACTATGGCTACACCTTC
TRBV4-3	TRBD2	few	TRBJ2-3	CASSQMGGGPLDTQYF	TGCGCCAGCAGCCAAATGGGGGGAGGGCCTTTAGATACGCAGTATTTT
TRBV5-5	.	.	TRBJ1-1	CASSLAPTLQSTEAFF	TGTGCCAGCAGCTTGGCCCCTACTCTCCAGAGCACTGAAGCTTTCTTT
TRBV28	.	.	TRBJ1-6	CASSLGGGLNSPLHF	TGTGCCAGCAGTTTAGGGGGGGGCTTGAATTCACCCCTCCACTTT
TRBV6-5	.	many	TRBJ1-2	CASSQSRGLYGYTF	TGTGCCAGCAGTCAATCCCGGGGGCTATATGGCTACACCTTC
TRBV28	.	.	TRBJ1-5	CASSTGSQPQHF	TGTGCCAGCAGTACGGGGAGCCAGCCCCAGCATTTT
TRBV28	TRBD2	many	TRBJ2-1	CASSLLTSGVYNEQFF	TGTGCCAGCAGTTTGTTAACTAGCGGGGTCTACAATGAGCAGTTCTTC
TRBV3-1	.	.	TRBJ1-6	CASSQTRNSPLHF	TGTGCCAGCAGCCAAACGAGGAATTCACCCCTCCACTTT
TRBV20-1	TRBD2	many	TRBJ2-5	CSASPSGSETQYF	TGCAGTGCTAGTCCTAGCGGGAGTGAGACCCAGTACTTC
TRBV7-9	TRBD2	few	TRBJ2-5	CATERGNKETQYF	TGTGCCACCGAGCGGGGGAATAAAGAGACCCAGTACTTC
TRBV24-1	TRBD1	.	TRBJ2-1	CATSGSPGTGKFNEQFF	TGTGCCACCAGTGGTTCGCCCGGGACAGGGAAGTTTAATGAGCAGTTCTTC
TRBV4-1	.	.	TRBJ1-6	CASSQVGTGARSPLHF	TGCGCCAGCAGCCAAGTTGGGACGGGGGCGCGGTCACCCCTCCACTTT
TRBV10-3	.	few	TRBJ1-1	CAISEEWVREAFF	TGTGCCATCAGTGAAGAATGGGTAAGAGAAGCTTTCTTT
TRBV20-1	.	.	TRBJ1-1	CSARDEGFATEAFF	TGCAGTGCTAGAGATGAGGGGTTCGCCACTGAAGCTTTCTTT
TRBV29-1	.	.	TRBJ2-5	CSVAWLVQETQYF	TGCAGCGTTGCTTGGCTTGTGCAAGAGACCCAGTACTTC
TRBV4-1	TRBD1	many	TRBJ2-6	CASSSEQGAGGANVLTF	TGCGCCAGCAGCTCCGAGCAGGGGGCAGGTGGGGCCAACGTCCTGACTTTC
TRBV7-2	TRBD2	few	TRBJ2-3	CASSLEGSGRFTDTQYF	TGTGCCAGCAGCTTAGAGGGTAGCGGGCGTTTCACAGATACGCAGTATTTT
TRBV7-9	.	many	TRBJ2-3	CASSLDRASTDTQYF	TGTGCCAGCAGCTTAGACCGGGCTAGCACAGATACGCAGTATTTT
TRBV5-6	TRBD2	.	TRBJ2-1	CASSLGRGSSEQFF	TGTGCCAGCAGCTTGGGGCGCGGGAGTAGTGAGCAGTTCTTC
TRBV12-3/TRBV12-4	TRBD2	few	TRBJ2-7	CASKPGLGSYEQYF	TGTGCCAGCAAACCGGGACTAGGATCCTACGAGCAGTACTTC
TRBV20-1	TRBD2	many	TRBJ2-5	CSAATSDTTETQYF	TGCAGTGCTGCGACTAGCGACACTACGGAGACCCAGTACTTC
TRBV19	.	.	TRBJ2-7	CASSHPRSYEQYF	TGTGCCAGTAGCCATCCGAGGTCCTACGAGCAGTACTTC
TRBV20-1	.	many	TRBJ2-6	CSAGAGQGSSNVLTF	TGCAGTGCAGGGGCGGGGCAGGGTTCTTCCAACGTCCTGACTTTC
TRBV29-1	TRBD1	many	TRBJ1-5	CSVGQGGGQPQHF	TGCAGCGTTGGACAGGGCGGAGGACAGCCCCAGCATTTT
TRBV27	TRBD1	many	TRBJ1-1	CASRTLGGQEREAFF	TGTGCCAGCAGGACACTGGGCGGACAGGAAAGGGAAGCTTTCTTT
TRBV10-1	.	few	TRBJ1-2	CASSPRGKNYGYTF	TGCGCCAGCAGCCCCCGGGGCAAGAACTATGGCTACACCTTC
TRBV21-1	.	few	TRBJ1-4	CASSKVRTGGGKLFF	TGTGCCAGCAGCAAAGTCCGGACAGGGGGCGGAAAACTGTTTTTT
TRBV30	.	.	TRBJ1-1	CAWNRANTEAFF	TGTGCCTGGAACAGGGCTAACACTGAAGCTTTCTTT
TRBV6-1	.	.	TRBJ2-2	CASSEVWTTGELFF	TGTGCCAGCAGTGAAGTATGGACAACCGGGGAGCTGTTTTTT
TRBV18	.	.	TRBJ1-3	CASSPSASSGNTIYF	TGTGCCAGCTCACCTTCAGCGAGCTCTGGAAACACCATATATTTT
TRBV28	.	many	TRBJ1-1	CASRRPLVGSTEAFF	TGTGCCAGCAGGCGACCCTTAGTGGGTAGCACTGAAGCTTTCTTT
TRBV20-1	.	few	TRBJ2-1	CSARGRGDYNEQFF	TGCAGTGCTAGAGGCAGGGGAGACTACAATGAGCAGTTCTTC
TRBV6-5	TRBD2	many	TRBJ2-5	CASSYQAGEETQYF	TGTGCCAGCAGTTATCAAGCGGGAGAAGAGACCCAGTACTTC
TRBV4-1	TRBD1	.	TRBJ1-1	CASSQRQGETEAFF	TGCGCCAGCAGCCAAAGACAGGGTGAGACTGAAGCTTTCTTT
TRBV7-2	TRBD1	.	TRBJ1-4	CASRSTGNEKLFF	TGTGCCAGCAGATCGACAGGGAATGAAAAACTGTTTTTT
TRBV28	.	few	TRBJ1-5	CASSLWATVGNQPQHF	TGTGCCAGCAGTTTATGGGCAACGGTGGGCAATCAGCCCCAGCATTTT
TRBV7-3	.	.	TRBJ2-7	CASSSFRAQSYEQYF	TGTGCCAGCAGCTCCTTCAGGGCACAGTCCTACGAGCAGTACTTC
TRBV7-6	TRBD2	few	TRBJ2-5	CASSIGLAGSETQYF	TGTGCCAGCAGCATCGGACTAGCCGGTTCGGAGACCCAGTACTTC
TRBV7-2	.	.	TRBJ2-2	CASSLVYSGAGELFF	TGTGCCAGCAGCTTAGTTTATAGTGGGGCCGGGGAGCTGTTTTTT
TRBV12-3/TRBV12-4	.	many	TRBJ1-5	CASSSRSFVSNQPQHF	TGTGCCAGCAGTTCCCGGTCCTTTGTTAGCAATCAGCCCCAGCATTTT